The clone carrying this TCR beta chain was picked up one time. The repertoire was sequenced with immunoSEQ multiplex PCR; TCRdb's copy has only in-frame clones and lacks some. The sample yields over 150,000 clones, around 89% seen once. This sample was taken from a study of blood T cell repertoires in COVID-19. Across the whole study: PBMCs, B-cell-depleted T cells, or T cells provided the cDNA or gDNA that made up the material.

The germline V gene encodes CDR1 SQVTM and CDR2 ANQGSEA. This CDR3 has 10 amino acids. Trimming took off 7 bases at V and 5 bases at J, with 5 bases between the two ends. V and J are TRBV29-1 and TRBJ1-4; the D is unclear. This sequence was found in a man between 50 and 59 years old who had recovered from COVID-19. The specimen sequenced was peripheral blood. The CDR3 is CSGQNEKLFF. The CDR3 DNA reads TGCAGCGGCCAGAATGAAAAACTGTTTTTT.